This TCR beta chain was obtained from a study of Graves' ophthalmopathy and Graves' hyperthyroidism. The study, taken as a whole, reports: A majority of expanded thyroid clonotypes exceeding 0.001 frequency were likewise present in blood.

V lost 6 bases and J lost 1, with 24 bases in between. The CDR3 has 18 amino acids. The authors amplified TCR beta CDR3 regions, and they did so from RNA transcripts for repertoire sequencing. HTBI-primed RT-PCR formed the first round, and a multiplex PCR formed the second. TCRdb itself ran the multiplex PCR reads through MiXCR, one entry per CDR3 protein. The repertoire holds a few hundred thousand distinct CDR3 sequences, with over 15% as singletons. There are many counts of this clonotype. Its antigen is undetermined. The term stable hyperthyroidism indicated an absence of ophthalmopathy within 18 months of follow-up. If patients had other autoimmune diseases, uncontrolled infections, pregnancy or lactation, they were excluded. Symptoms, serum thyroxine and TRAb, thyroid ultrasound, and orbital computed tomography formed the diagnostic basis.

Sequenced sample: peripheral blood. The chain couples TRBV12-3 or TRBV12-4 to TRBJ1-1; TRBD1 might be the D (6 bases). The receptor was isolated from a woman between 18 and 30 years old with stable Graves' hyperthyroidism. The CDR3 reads CASRDWGGAEGANTEAFF. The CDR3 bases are TGTGCCAGCAGGGATTGGGGGGGCGCGGAAGGGGCGAACACTGAAGCTTTCTTT.